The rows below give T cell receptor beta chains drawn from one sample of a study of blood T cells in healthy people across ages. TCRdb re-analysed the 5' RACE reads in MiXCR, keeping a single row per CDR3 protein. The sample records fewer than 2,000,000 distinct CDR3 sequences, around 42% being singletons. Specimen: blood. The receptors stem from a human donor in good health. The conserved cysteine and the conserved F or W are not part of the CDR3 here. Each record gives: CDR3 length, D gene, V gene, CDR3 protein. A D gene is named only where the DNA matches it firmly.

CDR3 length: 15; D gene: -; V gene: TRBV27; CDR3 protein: ASSLGPGYSYNSPLH
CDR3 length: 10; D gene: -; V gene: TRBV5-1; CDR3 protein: ASSQISDTQY
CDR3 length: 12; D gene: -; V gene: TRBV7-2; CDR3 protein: ASGLYRSSYEQY
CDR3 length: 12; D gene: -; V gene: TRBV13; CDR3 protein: ASSGDVSYNEQF
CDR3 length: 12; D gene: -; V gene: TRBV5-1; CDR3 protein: ASSLGVVENIQY
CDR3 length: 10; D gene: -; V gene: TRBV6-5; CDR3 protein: ASSRDRWEAF
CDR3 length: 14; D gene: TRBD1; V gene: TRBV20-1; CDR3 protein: SAQTFGTESDYGYT
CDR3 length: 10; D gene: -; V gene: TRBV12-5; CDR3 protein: ASGLTQTEAF
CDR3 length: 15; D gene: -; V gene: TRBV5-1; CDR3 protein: ASRALLSSEGSYEQY
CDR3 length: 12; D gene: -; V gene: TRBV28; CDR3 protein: ASSFQGRTYEQY
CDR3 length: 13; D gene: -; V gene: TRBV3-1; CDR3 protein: ASSQARTRADEQF
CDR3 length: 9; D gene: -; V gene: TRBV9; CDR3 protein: ASAGDNEQV
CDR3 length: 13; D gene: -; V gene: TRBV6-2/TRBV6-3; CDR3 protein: ASSHGALGIYEQY
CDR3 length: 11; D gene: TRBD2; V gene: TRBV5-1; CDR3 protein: ASSWLAGETQY
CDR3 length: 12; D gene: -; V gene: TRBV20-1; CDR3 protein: SAGPGHRLGGYT
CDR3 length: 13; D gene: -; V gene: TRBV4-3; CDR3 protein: ASRQGVGITDTQY
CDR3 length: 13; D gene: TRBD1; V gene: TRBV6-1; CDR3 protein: ASSDLRQGDTEAF
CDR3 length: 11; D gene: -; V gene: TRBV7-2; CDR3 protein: ASSRGGDSTEH
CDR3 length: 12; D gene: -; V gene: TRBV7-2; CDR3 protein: ASSFGRVNYEQY
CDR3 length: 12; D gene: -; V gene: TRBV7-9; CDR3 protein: ASSLYRQNTEAF
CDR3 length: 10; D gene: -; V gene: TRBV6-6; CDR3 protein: ASSLLYYGYT
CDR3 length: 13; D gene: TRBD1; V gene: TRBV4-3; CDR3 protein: ASSIRTGPSYEQY
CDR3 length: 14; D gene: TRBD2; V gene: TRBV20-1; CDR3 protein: SALSLGNGGAGEQF
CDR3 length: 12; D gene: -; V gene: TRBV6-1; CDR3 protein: ASDFGGPTDEQY
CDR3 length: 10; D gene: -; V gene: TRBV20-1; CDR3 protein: SQITGRNGYT